These 2 T cell receptor beta chains originate from one sample sequenced in a study of T cell responses to AZD1222 COVID-19 vaccine. Some clones are missing from TCRdb's copy, which holds only in-frame ones; the method was immunoSEQ multiplex PCR. Of 120,000 or so clones listed, around 93% were seen once; the top ten hold 13% to 15%. The sample here was peripheral blood, taken on day 0 of AZD1222 vaccination. These receptors all stem from an adult in good health.

The chain combines TRBV7-8 with TRBJ2-2; 7 nucleotides agree with TRBD2. The CDR3 is made up of 14 amino acids. Germline-derived CDR1 and CDR2 are SGHVS and FQNEAQ. After removal of 7 bases from V and 0 bases from J, the junction contained 2 bases not matched to a gene. CDR3 sequence reads: CASNAGANTGELFF. CDR3 DNA sequence: TGTGCCAGCAATGCGGGAGCGAACACCGGGGAGCTGTTTTTT.

This clone showed up just once. V gene TRBV7-6 combines with J gene TRBJ2-7; 13 bases line up with TRBD2. The trim removed 1 base at V and 1 base at J, leaving 7 bases unmatched. The CDR3 has 18 amino acids. The V gene's germline CDR1 is SGHVS and CDR2 FNYEAQ. The CDR3 DNA reads TGTGCCAGCAGCTTAGAGCCGGGACTAGCGGGAACATCCTACGAGCAGTACTTC. Protein product: CASSLEPGLAGTSYEQYF.